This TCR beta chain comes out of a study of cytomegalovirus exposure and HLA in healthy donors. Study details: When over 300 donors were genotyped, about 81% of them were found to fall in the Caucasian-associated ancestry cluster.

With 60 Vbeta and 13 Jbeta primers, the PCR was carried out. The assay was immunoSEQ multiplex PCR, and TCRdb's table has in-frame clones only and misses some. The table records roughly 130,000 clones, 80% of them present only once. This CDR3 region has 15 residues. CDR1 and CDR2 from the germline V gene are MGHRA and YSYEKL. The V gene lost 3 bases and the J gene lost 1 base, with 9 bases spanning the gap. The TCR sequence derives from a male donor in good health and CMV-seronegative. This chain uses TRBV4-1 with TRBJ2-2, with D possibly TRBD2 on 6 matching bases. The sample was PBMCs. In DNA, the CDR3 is TGCGCCAGCAGCCAGATGGGGGGGAACACCGGGGAGCTGTTTTTT. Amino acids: CASSQMGGNTGELFF.